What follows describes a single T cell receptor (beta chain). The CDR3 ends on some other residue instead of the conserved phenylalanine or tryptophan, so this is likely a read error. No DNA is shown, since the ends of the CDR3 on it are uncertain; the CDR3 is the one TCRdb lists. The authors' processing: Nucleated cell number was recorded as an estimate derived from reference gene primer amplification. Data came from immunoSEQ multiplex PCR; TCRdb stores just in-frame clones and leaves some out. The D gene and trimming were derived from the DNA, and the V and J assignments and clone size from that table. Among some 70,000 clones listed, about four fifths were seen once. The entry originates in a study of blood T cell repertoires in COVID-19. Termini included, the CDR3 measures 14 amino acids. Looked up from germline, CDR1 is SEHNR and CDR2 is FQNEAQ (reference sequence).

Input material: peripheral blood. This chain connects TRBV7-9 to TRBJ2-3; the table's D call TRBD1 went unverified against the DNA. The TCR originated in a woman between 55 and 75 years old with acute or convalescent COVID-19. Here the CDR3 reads CASSSSTSGAEFND.